The 27 T cell receptor beta chains below come from one sample, sequenced in a study of beta chain features in type 1 diabetes. Sequenced material consisted of expressed TCRB transcripts (all of the isolated RNA was reverse transcribed). Profiling relied on immunoSEQ multiplex PCR, and the TCRdb table lists in-frame clones only, not all of them. This sample has about 450,000 clones, with roughly 10% found just once. Sequencing input: naive CD4+ T cells from blood. The receptors were gathered from a woman younger than 35 in good health.

This clone appeared a few times. The CDR3 bases are TGTGCCAGCAGTTACGATCAGCCCCAGCATTTT. Translation gives CASSYDQPQHF. V is TRBV6-6 and J is TRBJ1-5; no definite D call. This CDR3 is 11 amino acids long. The germline V gene encodes CDR1 MNHNY and CDR2 SVGAGI (reference sequence). V dropped 2 bases and J dropped 5 bases, with 1 base sitting between them.

The chain uses TRBV19 and TRBJ2-7, with 7 bases lining up with TRBD1. There are 12 residues in the CDR3. With V trimmed by 5 bases and J by 9 bases, 7 bases remained unmatched. From germline, CDR1 is LNHDA and CDR2 SQIVND (reference sequence). CDR3 in amino acids: CASSSTGQGQYF. The DNA for the CDR3 is TGTGCCAGTAGTTCGACAGGGCAGGGGCAGTACTTC.

The chain joins TRBV6-1 to TRBJ2-7; a possible D gene is TRBD1 (5 bases). V gave up 6 bases and J gave up 3 bases, with 12 bases separating them. The length of the CDR3 is 13 residues. In germline, CDR1 is MNHNS, CDR2 SASEGT. The CDR3 loop is CASRVRGRYEQYV. CDR3 DNA sequence: TGTGCCAGCAGGGTAAGGGGCCGCTACGAGCAGTACGTC.

This clone occurred a few times. The V gene is TRBV30, the J gene TRBJ2-1; tentatively, D is TRBD2 (7 bases). Trimming took 3 bases from V and 8 from J, leaving 20 bases between them. CDR3 length: 15 residues. The germline gives CDR1 GTSNPN, CDR2 SVGIG (reference sequence). The CDR3 here is CAWRVRGGWSDEQFF. CDR3 DNA sequence: TGTGCCTGGAGGGTACGCGGGGGCTGGAGCGATGAGCAGTTCTTC.

The chain links TRBV7-2 to TRBJ1-2; weak D call: TRBD1 (5 bases). Trimming left V 5 bases short and J 8 bases short, with 18 bases between. The CDR3 loop spans 14 amino acids. Per the germline V gene, CDR1 is SGHTA and CDR2 is FQGNSA. The CDR3 sequence is CASSRQWGEQGYTF. CDR3 DNA: TGTGCCAGCAGCCGTCAGTGGGGGGAGCAAGGCTACACCTTC.

This clone was recorded a few times. This sequence joins TRBV18 and TRBJ2-6; D gene uncertain. Germline lookup yields CDR1 KGHSH and CDR2 LQKENI. CDR3 size: 13 residues. The V end lost 6 bases, the J end lost 4 bases, and 7 bases lay between the germline ends. CDR3 sequence (DNA): TGTGCCAGCTCCACCTCGGGGGCCAACGTCCTGACTTTC. Its translation is CASSTSGANVLTF.

Concerning this clone: The sample has other DNA sequences that encode this CDR3 too. The chain couples TRBV5-1 to TRBJ2-2, with D possibly TRBD2 on 6 matching bases. Germline CDR1 and CDR2: SGHRS and YFSETQ. With 4 bases removed from V and 3 bases from J, the gap between germline ends came to 7 bases. The CDR3 runs to 13 residues. CDR3 sequence reads: CASSPGDTGELFF. Written as DNA, the CDR3 is TGCGCCAGCAGCCCGGGAGACACCGGGGAGCTGTTTTTT.

The CDR3 here is CASSVGVGDSHNEQFF. The CDR3 region has the DNA TGTGCCAGCAGCGTAGGGGTTGGGGACTCTCACAATGAGCAGTTCTTC. The rearrangement uses TRBV9 and TRBJ2-1, with a possible D match to TRBD2 (6 bases). Germline CDR1 is SGDLS and CDR2 is YYNGEE. The CDR3 totals 16 residues. V was cut by 0 bases and J by 5 bases, with 15 bases left in between.

This clone was counted between two and nine times. The V gene is TRBV15, the J gene TRBJ2-4; D is unresolved. The CDR3 length is 14 residues. The V and J ends lost 0 bases and 1 base respectively, with 4 bases between them. The germline V gene has CDR1 LNHNV and CDR2 YYDKDF (reference sequence). CDR3 sequence (DNA): TGTGCCACCAGCAGAGATAGGGCCAAAAACATTCAGTACTTC. It encodes CATSRDRAKNIQYF.

The V call is TRBV29-1, the J call TRBJ1-1; D gene ambiguous. There are 14 residues in the CDR3. Looked up from germline, CDR1 is SQVTM and CDR2 is ANQGSEA. Trimming cost V 6 bases and J 1 base, with 15 bases left between them. CDR3 DNA sequence: TGCAGCGTAGGTTTATTCGGGAGGAACACTGAAGCTTTCTTT. It is translated as CSVGLFGRNTEAFF.

This clone was detected ten times or more. V usage is TRBV29-1 and J usage is TRBJ2-1; D is possibly TRBD1 (6 bases). Germline-derived CDR1 and CDR2 are SQVTM and ANQGSEA. Trimming left V 5 bases short and J 5 bases short, with 16 bases between. The CDR3 totals 14 residues. The CDR3 sequence: CSVHRAKGHNEQFF. The CDR3 DNA sequence: TGCAGCGTTCACAGGGCCAAGGGCCACAATGAGCAGTTCTTC.

This clone has only a few counts. The CDR3 protein is CASSSRRAGTPSGELFF. The DNA of the CDR3 is TGTGCCAGCAGCTCAAGGCGGGCCGGGACCCCCTCTGGGGAGCTGTTTTTT. This chain uses TRBV7-9 with TRBJ2-2; D assignment may be TRBD1 or TRBD2 (5 bases each). CDR3 length: 17 amino acids. Germline CDR1 is SEHNR and CDR2 is FQNEAQ (reference sequence). Deletions cut 4 bases from V and 8 bases from J, with 23 bases between.

This chain joins TRBV5-1 and TRBJ2-3, with 12 bases lining up with TRBD1. V lost 4 bases and J lost 4; bases outside the gene matches: 4. The CDR3 totals 15 residues. In germline, CDR1 is SGHRS, CDR2 YFSETQ. CDR3 in amino acids: CASSRGTGGADTQYF. Here the CDR3 DNA reads TGCGCCAGCAGCCGCGGGACAGGGGGCGCAGATACGCAGTATTTT.

This clone showed up just a few times. This chain uses TRBV4-3 with TRBJ1-6; 7 nucleotides align to TRBD1. Losses at the gene ends were 0 bases for V and 7 bases for J; bases not matched to a gene: 6. The CDR3 spans 16 residues. Germline V gene data show CDR1 as LGHNA and CDR2 as YSLEER. CDR3 sequence: CASSQDGDRRNSPLHF. Here the CDR3 DNA reads TGCGCCAGCAGCCAAGATGGGGACAGAAGAAATTCACCCCTCCACTTT.

This rearrangement joins TRBV4-3 to TRBJ2-3, with TRBD2 identical over 10 bases. Germline CDR1 is LGHNA and CDR2 is YSLEER. V trimming: 5 bases; J trimming: 4 bases; junction bases outside the gene matches: 6. The CDR3 runs 15 residues. The CDR3 DNA sequence: TGCGCCAGCAGCTCCCCGGGACTAGCGTCAGATACGCAGTATTTT. It encodes CASSSPGLASDTQYF.

The CDR3 loop is CASTTEPTGETQYF. CDR3 nucleotide sequence: TGTGCCAGCACCACAGAGCCCACGGGGGAGACCCAGTACTTC. V usage is TRBV9 and J usage is TRBJ2-5, with D possibly matching TRBD2 (5 bases). Germline V lookup: CDR1 SGDLS, CDR2 YYNGEE. V was cut by 6 bases and J by 5 bases, with 17 bases left in between. This CDR3 is 14 amino acids long.

V gene TRBV5-1 combines with J gene TRBJ1-5; 11 nucleotides match TRBD1. The germline V gene has CDR1 SGHRS and CDR2 YFSETQ. The CDR3 loop spans 15 amino acids. J was trimmed by 5 bases and V by 4 bases; bases with no gene match: 5. For the CDR3, the DNA is TGCGCCAGCAGCCCCGGGACAGGGGGTGATCAGCCCCAGCATTTT. Its translation: CASSPGTGGDQPQHF.

V gene TRBV7-8 combines with J gene TRBJ2-2; D is perhaps TRBD1 (6 bases). The CDR3 totals 14 residues. Looked up from germline, CDR1 is SGHVS and CDR2 is FQNEAQ. Trimming stripped 4 bases from V and 2 bases from J, with 8 bases between. The CDR3 coding sequence is TGTGCCAGCAGCTCCAGGGGAAACACCGGGGAGCTGTTTTTT. This encodes CASSSRGNTGELFF.

This clone was detected a few times. The chain combines TRBV29-1 with TRBJ1-2; weak D call: TRBD1 (6 bases). The CDR3 is 13 amino acids. V was pared by 8 bases and J by 4 bases, with 17 bases between. CDR1 SQVTM and CDR2 ANQGSEA come from the germline V gene. For the CDR3, the DNA is TGCAGCTTTTCCTCCGGGACACCCTATGGCTACACCTTC. As protein: CSFSSGTPYGYTF.

This clone was detected only a few times. Other DNA sequences in this sample translate to the same CDR3. The J gene is TRBJ2-5, the V gene TRBV9, with 11 bases that match TRBD2. This CDR3 is built from 15 residues. Germline CDR1 and CDR2: SGDLS and YYNGEE. The V and J ends lost 0 bases and 4 bases, in that order; junction bases with no gene match: 2. The CDR3 DNA follows: TGTGCCAGCAGCGTAGGACTAGCGGGAAGAGAGACCCAGTACTTC. It specifies CASSVGLAGRETQYF. The variable domain in full, completed from reference TRBV9 and TRBJ2-5, reads DSGVTQTPKHLITATGQRVTLRCSPRSGDLSVYWYQQSLDQGLQFLIQYYNGEERAKGNILERFSAQQFPDLHSELNLSSLELGDSALYFCASSVGLAGRETQYFGPGTRLLVL.

This rearrangement joins TRBV7-3 to TRBJ2-6, with D unresolved. The V end lost 3 bases, the J end lost 1 base, and 16 bases lay between the germline ends. CDR3 size: 18 residues. Germline values: CDR1 SGHTA, CDR2 FQGTGA. CDR3 in DNA: TGTGCCAGCAGCTTGGGCGCAGGCGTCTTGTCTGGGGCCAACGTCCTGACTTTC. Translating gives CASSLGAGVLSGANVLTF. Complete variable domain (other parts from reference TRBV7-3 and TRBJ2-6): GAGVSQTPSNKVTEKGKYVELRCDPISGHTALYWYRQSLGQGPEFLIYFQGTGAADDSGLPNDRFFAVRPEGSVSTLKIQRTERGDSAVYLCASSLGAGVLSGANVLTFGAGSRLTVL.

A remark on this clone: A much larger clone lies one base from this, so it may be a read error. CDR3 nucleotides: TGTGCCAGCAGGGCTCGACAGGCGAAAGAGACCCAGTACTTC. This gives the protein CASRARQAKETQYF. The gene calls are TRBV7-9 and TRBJ2-5, with a weak D call TRBD1 (6 bases). This CDR3 has 14 residues. V gave up 6 bases and J gave up 3 bases, with 14 bases separating them. From germline, CDR1 is SEHNR and CDR2 FQNEAQ (reference sequence). Looking up the rest from reference TRBV7-9 and TRBJ2-5 gives the full variable domain: DTGVSQNPRHKITKRGQNVTFRCDPISEHNRLYWYRQTLGQGPEFLTYFQNEAQLEKSRLLSDRFSAERPKGSFSTLEIQRTEQGDSAMYLCASRARQAKETQYFGPGTRLLVL.

The rearrangement links TRBV13 to TRBJ1-4; D is unclear. Trimming left V 1 base short and J 2 bases short, with 5 bases between. The CDR3 covers 14 residues. Per the germline V gene, CDR1 is PRHDT and CDR2 is FYEKMQ (reference sequence). Here the CDR3 DNA reads TGTGCCAGCAGCTTAGCGGGGACTAATGAAAAACTGTTTTTT. As protein: CASSLAGTNEKLFF.

This clone was seen more than once but under ten times. The chain couples TRBV7-3 to TRBJ2-6; D might be TRBD1 (5 bases). CDR1 SGHTA and CDR2 FQGTGA come from the germline V gene. V lost 4 bases, J lost 4 bases, and 11 bases lay in between. CDR3 length: 15 amino acids. The CDR3 sequence: CASSSTDPGANVLTF. The CDR3 DNA sequence: TGTGCCAGCAGCTCGACAGACCCCGGGGCCAACGTCCTGACTTTC.

The chain combines TRBV29-1 with TRBJ2-7, with D hard to call. The germline V gene encodes CDR1 SQVTM and CDR2 ANQGSEA. V lost 7 bases and J lost 1, with 8 bases in between. CDR3 length: 11 amino acids. The CDR3 sequence: CSGLTSYEQYF. In DNA form, the CDR3 reads TGCAGCGGGTTGACATCCTACGAGCAGTACTTC.

The genes are TRBV5-6 and TRBJ2-3; 14 nucleotides align to TRBD2. The junction had 5 bases not matched to a gene; V was cut back by 0 bases and J by 2 bases. The CDR3 consists of 18 residues. Germline-derived CDR1 and CDR2 are SGHDT and YYEEEE. CDR3: CASSLVGLAGESTDTQYF. The CDR3 nucleotides read TGTGCCAGCAGCTTGGTGGGACTAGCGGGGGAATCCACAGATACGCAGTATTTT.

This clone was seen a few times. The rearrangement joins TRBV11-3 to TRBJ2-1; D possibly corresponds to TRBD2 (6 bases). CDR3 length equals 15 residues. Looked up from germline, CDR1 is SGHNT and CDR2 is YENEEA. Trimming left V 5 bases short and J 5 bases short, with 16 bases between. CDR3 sequence: CASSSSGATHNEQFF. The DNA of the CDR3 is TGTGCCAGCAGCAGTAGCGGCGCGACGCACAATGAGCAGTTCTTC.